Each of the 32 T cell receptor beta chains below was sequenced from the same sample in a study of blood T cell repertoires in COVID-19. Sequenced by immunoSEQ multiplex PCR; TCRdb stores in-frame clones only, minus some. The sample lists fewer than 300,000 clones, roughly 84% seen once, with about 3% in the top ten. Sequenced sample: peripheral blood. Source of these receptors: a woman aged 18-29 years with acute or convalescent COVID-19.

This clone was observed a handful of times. The DNA for the CDR3 is TGTGCCAGCAGTTCCGATCTCAGGGGGGTAGTGTTTTTT. Protein product: CASSSDLRGVVFF. The chain couples TRBV6-6 to TRBJ1-4; TRBD1 matches 7 bases. Unmatched junction bases numbered 11, after V lost 4 bases and J lost 15 bases. CDR1 is MNHNY, CDR2 SVGAGI, per germline (reference sequence). The CDR3 is 13 amino acids.

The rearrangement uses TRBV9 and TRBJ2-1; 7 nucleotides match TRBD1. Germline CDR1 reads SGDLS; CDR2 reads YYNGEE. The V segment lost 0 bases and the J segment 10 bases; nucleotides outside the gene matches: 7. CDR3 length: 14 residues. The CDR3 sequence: CASSVEGADWEQFF. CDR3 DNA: TGTGCCAGCAGCGTAGAGGGGGCCGATTGGGAGCAGTTCTTC.

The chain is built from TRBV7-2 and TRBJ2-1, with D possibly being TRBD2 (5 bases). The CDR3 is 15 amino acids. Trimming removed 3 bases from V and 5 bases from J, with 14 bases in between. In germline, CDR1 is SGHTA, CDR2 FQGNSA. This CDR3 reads CASSLGWELHNEQFF. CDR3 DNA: TGTGCCAGCAGCTTGGGGTGGGAGCTTCACAATGAGCAGTTCTTC.

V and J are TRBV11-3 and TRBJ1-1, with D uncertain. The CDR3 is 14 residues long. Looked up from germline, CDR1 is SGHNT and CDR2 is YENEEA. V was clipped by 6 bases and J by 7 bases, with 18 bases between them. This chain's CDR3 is CASSRTPQSSEAFF. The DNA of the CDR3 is TGTGCCAGCAGTCGAACCCCCCAATCCAGTGAAGCTTTCTTT.

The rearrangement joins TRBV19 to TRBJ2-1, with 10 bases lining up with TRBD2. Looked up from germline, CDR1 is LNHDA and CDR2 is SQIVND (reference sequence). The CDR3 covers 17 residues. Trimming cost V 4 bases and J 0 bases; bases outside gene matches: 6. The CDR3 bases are TGTGCCAGTAGTACCCGGACTAGCGGTAACTCCTACAATGAGCAGTTCTTC. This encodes CASSTRTSGNSYNEQFF.

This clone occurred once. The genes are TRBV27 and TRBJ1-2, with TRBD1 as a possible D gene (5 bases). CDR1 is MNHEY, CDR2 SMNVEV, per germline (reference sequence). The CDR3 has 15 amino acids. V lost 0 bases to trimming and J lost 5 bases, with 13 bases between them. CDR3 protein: CASSLSFRASYGYTF. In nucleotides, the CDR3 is TGTGCCAGCAGTTTATCGTTCAGGGCCTCGTATGGCTACACCTTC.

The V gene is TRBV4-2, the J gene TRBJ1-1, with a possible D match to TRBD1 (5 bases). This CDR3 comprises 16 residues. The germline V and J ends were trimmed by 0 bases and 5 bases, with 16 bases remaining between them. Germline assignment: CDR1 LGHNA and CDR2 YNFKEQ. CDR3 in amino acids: CASSQDWGGERTEAFF. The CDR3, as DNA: TGTGCCAGCAGCCAAGATTGGGGGGGTGAAAGGACTGAAGCTTTCTTT.

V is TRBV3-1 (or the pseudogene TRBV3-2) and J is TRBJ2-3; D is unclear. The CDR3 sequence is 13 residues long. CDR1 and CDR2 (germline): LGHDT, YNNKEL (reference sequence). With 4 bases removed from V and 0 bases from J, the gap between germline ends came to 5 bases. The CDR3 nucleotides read TGTGCCAGCAGCCTAGCTAGCACAGATACGCAGTATTTT. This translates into CASSLASTDTQYF.

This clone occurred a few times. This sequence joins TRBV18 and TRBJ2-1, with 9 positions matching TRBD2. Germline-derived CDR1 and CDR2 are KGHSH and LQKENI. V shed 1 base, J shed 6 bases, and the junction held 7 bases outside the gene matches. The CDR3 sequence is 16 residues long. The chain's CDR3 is CASSPRLAALGNEQFF. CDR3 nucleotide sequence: TGTGCCAGCTCACCACGACTAGCGGCACTGGGCAATGAGCAGTTCTTC.

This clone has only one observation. In nucleotides, the CDR3 is TGTGCCAGCAGTGAAGCAGGAAGGGACAGGGAAGCTTTCTTT. It specifies CASSEAGRDREAFF. This chain connects TRBV2 to TRBJ1-1; TRBD1 matches 8 bases. Per germline, CDR1 SNHLY and CDR2 FYNNEI. The ends lost 0 bases at V and 8 bases at J; junction bases unmatched: 5. The CDR3 loop spans 14 amino acids.

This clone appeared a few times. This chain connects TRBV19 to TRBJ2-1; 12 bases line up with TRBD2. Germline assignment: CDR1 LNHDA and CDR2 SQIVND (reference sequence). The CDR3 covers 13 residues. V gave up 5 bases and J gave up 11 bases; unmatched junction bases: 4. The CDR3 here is CASSSGLAGQQFF. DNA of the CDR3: TGTGCCAGTAGTTCCGGACTAGCGGGACAGCAGTTCTTC.

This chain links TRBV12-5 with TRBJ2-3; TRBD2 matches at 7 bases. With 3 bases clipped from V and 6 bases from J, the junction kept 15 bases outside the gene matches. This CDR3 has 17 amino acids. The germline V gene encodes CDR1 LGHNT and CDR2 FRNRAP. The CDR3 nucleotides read TGTGCTAGTGGTTTTGGGGGAGGGCCGGTGGGGCGCGATACGCAGTATTTT. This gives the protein CASGFGGGPVGRDTQYF.

CDR3 bases: TGTGCCACCAGAGCAACAGGTATGAACACTGAAGCTTTCTTT. It translates to CATRATGMNTEAFF. The chain recombines TRBV15 with TRBJ1-1, with TRBD1 as a possible D gene (5 bases). CDR1 and CDR2 from the germline V gene are LNHNV and YYDKDF (reference sequence). Trimming took off 6 bases at V and 0 bases at J, with 11 bases between the two ends. This CDR3 region has 14 residues.

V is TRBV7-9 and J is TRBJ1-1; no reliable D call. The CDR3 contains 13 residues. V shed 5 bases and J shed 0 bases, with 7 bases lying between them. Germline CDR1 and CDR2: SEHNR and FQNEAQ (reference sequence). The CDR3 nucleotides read TGTGCCAGCAGCCGAGAAGTGAACACTGAAGCTTTCTTT. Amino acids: CASSREVNTEAFF.

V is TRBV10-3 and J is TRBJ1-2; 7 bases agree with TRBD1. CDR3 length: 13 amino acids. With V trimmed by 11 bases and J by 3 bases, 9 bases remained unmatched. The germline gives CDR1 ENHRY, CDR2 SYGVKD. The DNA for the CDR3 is TGTGCCGAACGCGCTGGGACAGACTATGGCTACACCTTC. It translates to CAERAGTDYGYTF.

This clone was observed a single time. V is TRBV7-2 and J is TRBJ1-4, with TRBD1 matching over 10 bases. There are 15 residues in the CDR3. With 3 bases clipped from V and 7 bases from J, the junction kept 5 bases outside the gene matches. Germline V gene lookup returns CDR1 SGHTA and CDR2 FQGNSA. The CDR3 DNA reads TGTGCCAGCAGCTTCAGGGACAGGGGAGGTGAAAAACTGTTTTTT. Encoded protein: CASSFRDRGGEKLFF.

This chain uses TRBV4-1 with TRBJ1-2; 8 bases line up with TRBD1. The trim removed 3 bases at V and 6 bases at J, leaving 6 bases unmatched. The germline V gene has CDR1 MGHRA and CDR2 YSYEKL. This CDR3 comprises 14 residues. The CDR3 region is CASSQEGRGHGYTF. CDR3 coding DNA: TGCGCCAGCAGCCAGGAGGGCAGGGGGCATGGCTACACCTTC.

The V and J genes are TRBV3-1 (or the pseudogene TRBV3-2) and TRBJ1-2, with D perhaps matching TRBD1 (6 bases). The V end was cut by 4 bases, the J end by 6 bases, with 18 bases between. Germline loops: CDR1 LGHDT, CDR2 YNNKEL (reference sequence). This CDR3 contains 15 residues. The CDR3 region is CASSPRQVMMDGYTF. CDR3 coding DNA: TGTGCCAGCAGCCCACGACAGGTAATGATGGATGGCTACACCTTC.

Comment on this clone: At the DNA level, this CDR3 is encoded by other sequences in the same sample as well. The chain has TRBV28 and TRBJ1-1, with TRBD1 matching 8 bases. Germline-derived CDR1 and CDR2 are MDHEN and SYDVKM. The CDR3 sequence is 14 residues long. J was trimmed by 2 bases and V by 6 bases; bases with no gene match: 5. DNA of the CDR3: TGTGCCAGCAGCTCAGGACAGGGAAACACTGAAGCTTTCTTT. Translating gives CASSSGQGNTEAFF.

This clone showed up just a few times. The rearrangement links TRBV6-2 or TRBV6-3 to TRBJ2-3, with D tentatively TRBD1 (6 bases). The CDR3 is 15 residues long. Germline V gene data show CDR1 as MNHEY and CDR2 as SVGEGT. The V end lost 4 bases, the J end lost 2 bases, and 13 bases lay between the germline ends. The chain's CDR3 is CASSSTGGPTDTQYF. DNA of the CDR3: TGTGCCAGCAGTTCGACAGGAGGTCCCACAGATACGCAGTATTTT.

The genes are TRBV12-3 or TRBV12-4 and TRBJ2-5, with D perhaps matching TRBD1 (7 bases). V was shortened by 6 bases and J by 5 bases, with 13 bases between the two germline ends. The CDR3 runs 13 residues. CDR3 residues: CASREGARETQYF. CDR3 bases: TGTGCCAGCAGGGAGGGGGCGCGGGAGACCCAGTACTTC.

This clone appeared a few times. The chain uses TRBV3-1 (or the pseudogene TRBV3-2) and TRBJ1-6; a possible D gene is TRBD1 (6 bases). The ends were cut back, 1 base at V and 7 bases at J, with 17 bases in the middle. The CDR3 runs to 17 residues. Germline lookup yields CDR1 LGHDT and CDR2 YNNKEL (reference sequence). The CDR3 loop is CASSQGAGAGWNSPLHF. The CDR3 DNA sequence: TGTGCCAGCAGCCAAGGGGCAGGGGCAGGGTGGAATTCACCCCTCCACTTT.

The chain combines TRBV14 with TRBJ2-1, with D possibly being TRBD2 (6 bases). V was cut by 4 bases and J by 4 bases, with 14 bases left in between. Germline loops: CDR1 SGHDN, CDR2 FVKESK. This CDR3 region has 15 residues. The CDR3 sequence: CASSPSAGPYNEQFF. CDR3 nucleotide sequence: TGTGCCAGCAGCCCCTCGGCGGGGCCTTACAATGAGCAGTTCTTC.

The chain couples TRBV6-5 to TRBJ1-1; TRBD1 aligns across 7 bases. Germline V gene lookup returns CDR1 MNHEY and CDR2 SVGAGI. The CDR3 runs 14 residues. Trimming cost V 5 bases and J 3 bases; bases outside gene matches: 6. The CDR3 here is CASSPYDRDTEAFF. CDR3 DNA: TGTGCCAGCAGTCCATACGACAGGGACACTGAAGCTTTCTTT.

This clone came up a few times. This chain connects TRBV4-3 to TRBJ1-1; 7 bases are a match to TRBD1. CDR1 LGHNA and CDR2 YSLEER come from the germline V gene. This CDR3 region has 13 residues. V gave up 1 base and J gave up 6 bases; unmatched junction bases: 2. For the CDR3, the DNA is TGCGCCAGCAGCCAAGCGAGGGGGCCTGAAGCTTTCTTT. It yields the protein CASSQARGPEAFF.

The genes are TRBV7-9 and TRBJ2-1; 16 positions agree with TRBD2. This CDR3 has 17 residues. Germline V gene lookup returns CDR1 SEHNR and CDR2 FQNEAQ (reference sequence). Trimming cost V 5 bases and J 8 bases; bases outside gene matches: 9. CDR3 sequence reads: CASSRGPGLAGGDEQFF. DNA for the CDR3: TGTGCCAGCAGCCGGGGGCCGGGACTAGCGGGAGGGGATGAGCAGTTCTTC. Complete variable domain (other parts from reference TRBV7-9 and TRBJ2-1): DTGVSQNPRHKITKRGQNVTFRCDPISEHNRLYWYRQTLGQGPEFLTYFQNEAQLEKSRLLSDRFSAERPKGSFSTLEIQRTEQGDSAMYLCASSRGPGLAGGDEQFFGPGTRLTVL.

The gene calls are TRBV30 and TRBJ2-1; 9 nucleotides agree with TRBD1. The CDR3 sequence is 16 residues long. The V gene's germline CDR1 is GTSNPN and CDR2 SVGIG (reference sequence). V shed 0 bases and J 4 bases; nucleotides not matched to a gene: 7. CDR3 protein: CAWSVRGGQGYNEQFF. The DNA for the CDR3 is TGTGCCTGGAGTGTACGAGGGGGACAGGGTTACAATGAGCAGTTCTTC.

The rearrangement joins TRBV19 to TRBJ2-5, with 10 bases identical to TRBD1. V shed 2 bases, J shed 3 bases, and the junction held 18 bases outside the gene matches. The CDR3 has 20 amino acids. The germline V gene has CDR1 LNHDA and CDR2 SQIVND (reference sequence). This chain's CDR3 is CASSIWDRGIGGSREETQYF. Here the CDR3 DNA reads TGTGCCAGTAGTATATGGGACAGGGGAATTGGCGGGAGTCGGGAAGAGACCCAGTACTTC.

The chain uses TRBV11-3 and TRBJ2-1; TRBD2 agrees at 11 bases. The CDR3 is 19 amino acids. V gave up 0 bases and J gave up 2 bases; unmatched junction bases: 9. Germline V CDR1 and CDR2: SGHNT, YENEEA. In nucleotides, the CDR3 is TGTGCCAGCAGCTTAGATAGCGGGAGGGCCGATTCAGCCTACAATGAGCAGTTCTTC. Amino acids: CASSLDSGRADSAYNEQFF.

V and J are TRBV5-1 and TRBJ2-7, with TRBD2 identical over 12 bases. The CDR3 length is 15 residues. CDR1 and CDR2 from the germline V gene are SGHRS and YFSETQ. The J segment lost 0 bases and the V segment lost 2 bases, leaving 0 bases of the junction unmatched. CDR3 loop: CASSLLAGGSYEQYF. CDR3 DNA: TGCGCCAGCAGCTTACTAGCGGGGGGCTCCTACGAGCAGTACTTC.

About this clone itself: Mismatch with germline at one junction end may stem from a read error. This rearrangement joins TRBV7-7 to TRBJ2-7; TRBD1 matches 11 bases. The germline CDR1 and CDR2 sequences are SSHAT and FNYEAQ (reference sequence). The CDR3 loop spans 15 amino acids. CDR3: CASSPQGTGGREQYF. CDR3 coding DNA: TGTGCTAGCAGCCCCCAGGGGACAGGGGGGCGCGAGCAGTACTTC.

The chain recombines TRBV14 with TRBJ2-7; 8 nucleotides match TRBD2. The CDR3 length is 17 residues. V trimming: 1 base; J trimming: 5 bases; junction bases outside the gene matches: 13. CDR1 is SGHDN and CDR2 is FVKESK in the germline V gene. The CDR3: CASSQGLGLAGDHEQYF. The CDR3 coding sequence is TGTGCCAGCAGCCAAGGTCTGGGCCTAGCGGGCGACCACGAGCAGTACTTC.